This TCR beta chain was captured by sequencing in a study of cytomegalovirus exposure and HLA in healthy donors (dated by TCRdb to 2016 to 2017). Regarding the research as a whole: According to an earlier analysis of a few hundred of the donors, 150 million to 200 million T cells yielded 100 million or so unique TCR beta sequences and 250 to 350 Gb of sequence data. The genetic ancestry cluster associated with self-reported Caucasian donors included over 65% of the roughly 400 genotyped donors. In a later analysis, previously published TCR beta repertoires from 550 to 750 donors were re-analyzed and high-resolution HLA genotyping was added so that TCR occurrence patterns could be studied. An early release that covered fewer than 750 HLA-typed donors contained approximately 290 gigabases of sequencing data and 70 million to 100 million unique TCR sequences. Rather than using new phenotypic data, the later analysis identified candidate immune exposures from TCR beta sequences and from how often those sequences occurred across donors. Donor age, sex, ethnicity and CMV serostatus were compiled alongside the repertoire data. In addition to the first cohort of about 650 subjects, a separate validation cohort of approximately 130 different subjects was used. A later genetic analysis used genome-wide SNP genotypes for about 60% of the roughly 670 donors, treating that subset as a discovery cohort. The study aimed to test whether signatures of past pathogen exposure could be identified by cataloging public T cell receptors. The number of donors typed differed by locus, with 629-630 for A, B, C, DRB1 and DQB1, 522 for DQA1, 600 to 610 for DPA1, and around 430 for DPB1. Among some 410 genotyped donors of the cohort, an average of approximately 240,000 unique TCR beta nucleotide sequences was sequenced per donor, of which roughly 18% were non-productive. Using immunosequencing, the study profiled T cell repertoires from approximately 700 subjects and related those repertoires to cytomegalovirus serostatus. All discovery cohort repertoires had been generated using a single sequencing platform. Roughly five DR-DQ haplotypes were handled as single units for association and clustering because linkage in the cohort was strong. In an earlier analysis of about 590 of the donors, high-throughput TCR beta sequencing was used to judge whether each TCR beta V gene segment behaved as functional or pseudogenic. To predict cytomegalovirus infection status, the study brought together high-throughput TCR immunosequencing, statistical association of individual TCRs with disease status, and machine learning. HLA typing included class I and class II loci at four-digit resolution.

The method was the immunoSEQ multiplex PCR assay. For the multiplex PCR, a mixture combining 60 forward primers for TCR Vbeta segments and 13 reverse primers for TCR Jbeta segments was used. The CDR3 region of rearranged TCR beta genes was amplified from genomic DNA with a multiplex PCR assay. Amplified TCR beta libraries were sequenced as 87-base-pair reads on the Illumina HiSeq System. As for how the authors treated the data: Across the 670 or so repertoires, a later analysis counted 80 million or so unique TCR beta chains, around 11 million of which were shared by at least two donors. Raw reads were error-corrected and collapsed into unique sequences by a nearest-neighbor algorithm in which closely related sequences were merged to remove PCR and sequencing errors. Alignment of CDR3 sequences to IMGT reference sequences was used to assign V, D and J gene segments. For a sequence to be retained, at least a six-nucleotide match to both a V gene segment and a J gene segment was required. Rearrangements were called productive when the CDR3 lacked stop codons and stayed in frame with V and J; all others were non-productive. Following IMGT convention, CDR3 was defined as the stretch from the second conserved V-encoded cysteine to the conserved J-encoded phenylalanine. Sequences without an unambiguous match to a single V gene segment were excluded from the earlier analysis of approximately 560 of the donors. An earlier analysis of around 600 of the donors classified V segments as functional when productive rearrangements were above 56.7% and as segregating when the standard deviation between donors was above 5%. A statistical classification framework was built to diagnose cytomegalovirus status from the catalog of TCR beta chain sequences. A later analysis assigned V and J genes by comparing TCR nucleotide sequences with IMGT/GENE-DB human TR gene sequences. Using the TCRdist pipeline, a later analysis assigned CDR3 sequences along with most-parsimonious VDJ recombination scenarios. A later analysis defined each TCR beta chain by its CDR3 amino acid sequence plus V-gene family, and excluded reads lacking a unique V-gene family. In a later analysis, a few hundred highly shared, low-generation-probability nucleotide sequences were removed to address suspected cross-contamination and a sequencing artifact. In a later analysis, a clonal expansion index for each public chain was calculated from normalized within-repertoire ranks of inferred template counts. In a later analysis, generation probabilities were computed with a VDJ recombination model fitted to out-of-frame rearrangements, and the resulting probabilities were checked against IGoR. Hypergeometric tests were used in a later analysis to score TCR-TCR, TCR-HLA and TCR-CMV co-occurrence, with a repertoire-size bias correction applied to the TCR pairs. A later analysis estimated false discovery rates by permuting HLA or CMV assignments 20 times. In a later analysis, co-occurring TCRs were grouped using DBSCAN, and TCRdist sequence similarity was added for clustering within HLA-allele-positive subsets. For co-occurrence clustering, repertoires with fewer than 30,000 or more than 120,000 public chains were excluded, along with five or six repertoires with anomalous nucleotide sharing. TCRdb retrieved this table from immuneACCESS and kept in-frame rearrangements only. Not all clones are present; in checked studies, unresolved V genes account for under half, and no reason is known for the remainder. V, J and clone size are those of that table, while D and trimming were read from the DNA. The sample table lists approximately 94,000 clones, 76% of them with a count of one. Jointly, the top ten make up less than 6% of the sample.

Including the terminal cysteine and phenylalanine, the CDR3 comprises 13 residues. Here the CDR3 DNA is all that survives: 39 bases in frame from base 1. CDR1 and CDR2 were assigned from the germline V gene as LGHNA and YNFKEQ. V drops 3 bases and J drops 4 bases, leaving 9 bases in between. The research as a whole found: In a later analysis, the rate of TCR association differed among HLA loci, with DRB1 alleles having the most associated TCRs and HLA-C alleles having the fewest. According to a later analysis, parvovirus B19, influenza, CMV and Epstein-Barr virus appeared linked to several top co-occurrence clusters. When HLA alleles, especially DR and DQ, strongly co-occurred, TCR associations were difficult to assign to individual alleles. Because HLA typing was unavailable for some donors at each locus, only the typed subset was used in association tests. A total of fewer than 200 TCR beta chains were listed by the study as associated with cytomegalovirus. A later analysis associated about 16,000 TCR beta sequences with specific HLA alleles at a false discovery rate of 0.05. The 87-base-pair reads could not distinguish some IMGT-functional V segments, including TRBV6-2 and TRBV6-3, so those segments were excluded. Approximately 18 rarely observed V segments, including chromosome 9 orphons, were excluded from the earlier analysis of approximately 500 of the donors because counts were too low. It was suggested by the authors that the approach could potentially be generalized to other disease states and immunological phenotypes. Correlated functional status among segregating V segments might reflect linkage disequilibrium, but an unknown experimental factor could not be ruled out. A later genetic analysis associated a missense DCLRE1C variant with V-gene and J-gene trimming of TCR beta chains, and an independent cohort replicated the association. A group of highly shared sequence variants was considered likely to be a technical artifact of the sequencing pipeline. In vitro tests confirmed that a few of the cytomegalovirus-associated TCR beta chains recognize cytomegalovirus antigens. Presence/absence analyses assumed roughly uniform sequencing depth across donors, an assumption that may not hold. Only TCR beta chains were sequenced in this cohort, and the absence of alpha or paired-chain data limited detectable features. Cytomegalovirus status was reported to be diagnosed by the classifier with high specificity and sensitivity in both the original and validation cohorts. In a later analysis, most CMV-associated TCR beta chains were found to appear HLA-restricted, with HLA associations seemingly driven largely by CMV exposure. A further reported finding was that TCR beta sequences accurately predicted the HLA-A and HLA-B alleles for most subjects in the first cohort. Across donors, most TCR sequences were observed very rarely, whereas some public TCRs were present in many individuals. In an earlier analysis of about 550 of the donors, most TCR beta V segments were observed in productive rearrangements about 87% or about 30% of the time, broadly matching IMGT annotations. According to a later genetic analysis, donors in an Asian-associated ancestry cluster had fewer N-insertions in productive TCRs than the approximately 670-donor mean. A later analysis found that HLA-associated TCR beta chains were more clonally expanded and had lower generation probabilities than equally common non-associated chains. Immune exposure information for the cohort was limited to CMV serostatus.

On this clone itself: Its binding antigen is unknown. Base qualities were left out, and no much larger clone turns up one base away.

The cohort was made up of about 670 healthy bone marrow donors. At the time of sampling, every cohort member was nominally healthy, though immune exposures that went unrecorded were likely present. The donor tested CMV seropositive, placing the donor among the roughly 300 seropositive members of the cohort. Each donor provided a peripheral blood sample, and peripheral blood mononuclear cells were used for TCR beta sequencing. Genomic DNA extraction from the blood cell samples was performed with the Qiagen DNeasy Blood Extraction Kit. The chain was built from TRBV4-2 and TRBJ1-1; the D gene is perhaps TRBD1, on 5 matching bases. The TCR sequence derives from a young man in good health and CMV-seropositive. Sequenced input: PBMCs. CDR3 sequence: CASSQTAGTEAFF. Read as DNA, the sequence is TGTGCCAGCAGCCAGACAGCGGGCACTGAAGCTTTCTTT.